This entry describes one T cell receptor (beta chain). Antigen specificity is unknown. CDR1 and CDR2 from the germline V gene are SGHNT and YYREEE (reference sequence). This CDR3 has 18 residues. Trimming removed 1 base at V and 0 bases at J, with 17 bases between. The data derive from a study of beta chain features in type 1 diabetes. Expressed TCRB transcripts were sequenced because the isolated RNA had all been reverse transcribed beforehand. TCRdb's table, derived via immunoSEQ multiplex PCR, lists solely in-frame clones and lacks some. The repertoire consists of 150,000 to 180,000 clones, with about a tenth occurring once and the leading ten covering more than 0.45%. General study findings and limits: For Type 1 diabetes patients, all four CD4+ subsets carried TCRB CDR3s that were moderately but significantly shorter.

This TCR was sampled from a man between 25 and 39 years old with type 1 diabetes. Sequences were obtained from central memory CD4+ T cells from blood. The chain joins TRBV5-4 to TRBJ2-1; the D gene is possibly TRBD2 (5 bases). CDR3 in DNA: TGTGCCAGCAGCTTGATCTCTAGCTCGGGGAGCTCCTACAATGAGCAGTTCTTC. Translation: CASSLISSSGSSYNEQFF.